Listed below are T cell receptor beta chains from one sample, sequenced in a study of blood T cell repertoires in COVID-19. The assay was immunoSEQ multiplex PCR, and TCRdb's table has in-frame clones only and misses some. The sample lists 150,000 to 200,000 clones, over 80% occurring once. The sequencing sample was made of peripheral blood. Receptors were obtained from a man aged 25 to 40 with COVID-19, enrolled during active disease. CDR3s include the opening cysteine and the closing phenylalanine or tryptophan. The D gene is left open where the match is weak. The size field is filled for only some rows; it gives once, few, many or a size class.

j_call | v_call | clone_size | cdr3_length | d_call | cdr3_aa | cdr3_nt
TRBJ2-7 | TRBV28 | . | 14 | TRBD1 | CASSGRTGAYEQYF | TGTGCCAGCAGTGGCCGGACAGGGGCCTACGAGCAGTACTTC
TRBJ2-1 | TRBV9 | . | 15 | TRBD2 | CASESISGGYNEQFF | TGTGCCAGTGAAAGCATTAGCGGGGGGTATAATGAGCAGTTCTTC
TRBJ2-3 | TRBV5-4 | . | 14 | . | CASSLGQPTDTQYF | TGTGCCAGCAGCTTGGGACAGCCCACAGATACGCAGTATTTT
TRBJ1-1 | TRBV7-2 | once | 14 | . | CASSSVYRDTEAFF | TGTGCCAGCAGCTCCGTTTACAGGGACACTGAAGCTTTCTTT
TRBJ2-3 | TRBV18 | once | 17 | TRBD2 | CASSPPAGEGDTDTQYF | TGTGCCAGCTCACCACCGGCCGGGGAGGGTGACACAGATACGCAGTATTTT
TRBJ2-7 | TRBV7-2 | once | 16 | . | CASSLTRSSPTHEQYF | TGTGCCAGCAGCTTAACAAGGTCTAGTCCGACCCACGAGCAGTACTTC
TRBJ1-4 | TRBV29-1 | . | 13 | . | CSVGRAQGEKLFF | TGCAGCGTTGGGAGGGCCCAAGGGGAAAAACTGTTTTTT
TRBJ2-7 | TRBV5-5 | once | 14 | . | CASSLVGGSGEQYF | TGTGCCAGCAGCTTGGTAGGGGGAAGTGGCGAGCAGTACTTC
TRBJ2-5 | TRBV6-1 | . | 15 | TRBD1 | CASSEGQGYRQTQYF | TGTGCCAGCAGTGAAGGACAGGGCTACCGACAGACCCAGTACTTC
TRBJ2-3 | TRBV7-6 | . | 21 | TRBD2 | CASSLEPAGASTATSTDTQYF | TGTGCCAGCAGCTTAGAACCAGCGGGGGCGAGTACAGCCACTAGCACAGATACGCAGTATTTT
TRBJ1-6 | TRBV24-1 | . | 14 | . | CATSAVLHNSPLHF | TGTGCCACCAGTGCCGTACTTCATAATTCACCCCTCCACTTT
TRBJ2-7 | TRBV7-9 | . | 17 | . | CASSLGDRFFPAYEQYF | TGTGCCAGCAGCTTAGGAGACAGATTCTTTCCAGCCTACGAGCAGTACTTC
TRBJ1-2 | TRBV5-1 | once | 12 | . | CASSVAGDGYTF | TGCGCCAGCAGCGTCGCGGGGGATGGCTACACCTTC
TRBJ2-1 | TRBV5-1 | . | 17 | TRBD2 | CASSLTSGGAKDNEQFF | TGCGCCAGCAGCTTGACTAGCGGGGGGGCTAAGGACAATGAGCAGTTCTTC
TRBJ2-1 | TRBV28 | . | 16 | . | CASSLGATHAYNEQFF | TGTGCCAGCAGTTTAGGAGCTACACATGCCTACAATGAGCAGTTCTTC
TRBJ1-2 | TRBV7-2 | . | 14 | . | CASSLVGQGYGYTF | TGTGCCAGCAGCTTAGTTGGGCAGGGCTATGGCTACACCTTC
TRBJ2-5 | TRBV7-2 | . | 14 | . | CASSLGTGPRDQYF | TGTGCCAGCAGCTTAGGGACAGGCCCGCGGGACCAGTACTTC
TRBJ1-5 | TRBV3-1/TRBV3-2 | . | 14 | . | CASSPGRRDQPQHF | TGTGCCAGCAGCCCCGGCCGCAGGGATCAGCCCCAGCATTTT
TRBJ2-7 | TRBV6-6 | . | 15 | . | CASSPGQKSSYEQYF | TGTGCCAGCAGTCCCGGACAGAAGAGCTCCTACGAGCAGTACTTC
TRBJ2-7 | TRBV19 | . | 16 | TRBD1 | CASSRTSGTGSYEQYF | TGTGCCAGTAGTAGAACTTCGGGGACAGGGTCGTACGAGCAGTACTTC
TRBJ1-6 | TRBV6-2/TRBV6-3 | . | 14 | TRBD1 | CASSRDRDNSPLHF | TGTGCCAGCAGTCGCGACAGGGATAATTCACCCCTCCACTTT
TRBJ2-3 | TRBV15 | once | 15 | TRBD2 | CATSRGGGGTDTQYF | TGTGCCACCAGCAGGGGCGGGGGTGGCACAGATACGCAGTATTTT
TRBJ2-2 | TRBV7-2 | . | 16 | . | CASSLVGGANTGELFF | TGTGCCAGCAGCTTAGTTGGGGGCGCGAACACCGGGGAGCTGTTTTTT
TRBJ2-7 | TRBV7-2 | . | 17 | . | CASSPFMWGEHSYEQYF | TGTGCCAGCAGCCCCTTTATGTGGGGGGAACATTCCTACGAGCAGTACTTC
TRBJ1-1 | TRBV5-1 | . | 15 | . | CASSLMTYMNTEAFF | TGCGCCAGCAGCTTGATGACATACATGAACACTGAAGCTTTCTTT
TRBJ1-5 | TRBV6-2/TRBV6-3 | . | 14 | . | CASSYGGGNQPQHF | TGTGCCAGCAGTTACGGGGGAGGTAATCAGCCCCAGCATTTT
TRBJ1-2 | TRBV2 | . | 15 | . | CASSTGRGAHYGYTF | TGTGCCAGCAGTACAGGGAGGGGGGCCCACTATGGCTACACCTTC
TRBJ1-1 | TRBV2 | . | 14 | TRBD1 | CATVQQGMNTEAFF | TGTGCCACCGTCCAACAGGGGATGAACACTGAAGCTTTCTTT
TRBJ2-3 | TRBV5-5 | . | 12 | . | CASSLVSDTQYF | TGTGCCAGCAGCTTGGTATCAGATACGCAGTATTTT
TRBJ1-3 | TRBV4-1 | . | 17 | TRBD1 | CASSQVGLRGTGNTIYF | TGCGCCAGCAGCCAAGTGGGCCTCAGGGGGACTGGAAACACCATATATTTT
TRBJ1-4 | TRBV24-1 | . | 15 | . | CATSDSGGAGEKLFF | TGTGCCACCAGTGATTCGGGGGGCGCGGGTGAAAAACTGTTTTTT
TRBJ2-7 | TRBV5-4 | . | 15 | . | CASSLGGRHSYEQYF | TGTGCCAGCAGCTTGGGGGGGCGTCACTCCTACGAGCAGTACTTC
TRBJ2-7 | TRBV30 | few | 13 | . | CAWSIGSLYEQYF | TGTGCCTGGAGTATCGGGAGTCTCTACGAGCAGTACTTC
TRBJ2-6 | TRBV7-9 | . | 16 | . | CASSSRRDSGANVLTF | TGTGCCAGCAGCTCCCGTAGAGACTCTGGGGCCAACGTCCTGACTTTC
TRBJ2-5 | TRBV24-1 | . | 14 | TRBD1 | CATSDPTGGETQYF | TGTGCCACCAGTGACCCGACAGGGGGAGAGACCCAGTACTTC
TRBJ2-1 | TRBV7-2 | . | 13 | . | CASSSWGGNEQFF | TGTGCCAGCAGCTCGTGGGGAGGAAATGAGCAGTTCTTC
TRBJ2-4 | TRBV18 | . | 17 | TRBD2 | CASSPPGLAVAKNIQYF | TGTGCCAGCTCACCCCCGGGACTAGCGGTAGCCAAAAACATTCAGTACTTC
TRBJ1-5 | TRBV3-1/TRBV3-2 | . | 14 | . | CASSQGAGNQPQHF | TGTGCCAGCAGCCAAGGAGCGGGCAATCAGCCCCAGCATTTT
TRBJ2-7 | TRBV2 | . | 14 | TRBD1 | CASSPDRGQVEQYF | TGTGCCAGCAGCCCTGACAGGGGGCAGGTCGAGCAGTACTTC
TRBJ2-7 | TRBV25-1 | . | 14 | . | CASSGIGGSYEQYF | TGTGCCAGCAGCGGTATAGGGGGTTCCTACGAGCAGTACTTC
TRBJ2-5 | TRBV9 | . | 15 | . | CASSRFRGYQETQYF | TGTGCCAGCTCCCGTTTTAGGGGGTACCAAGAGACCCAGTACTTC
TRBJ2-5 | TRBV9 | once | 15 | . | CASSVGGGPQETQYF | TGTGCCAGCAGCGTAGGGGGGGGGCCCCAAGAGACCCAGTACTTC
TRBJ2-1 | TRBV18 | . | 19 | TRBD2 | CASSRGTSGGLTPYNEQFF | TGTGCCAGCTCACGAGGGACTAGCGGGGGCCTGACCCCATACAATGAGCAGTTCTTC
TRBJ2-3 | TRBV18 | . | 14 | TRBD1 | CASSRTGGTDTQYF | TGTGCCAGCTCACGGACAGGGGGCACAGATACGCAGTATTTT
TRBJ2-7 | TRBV4-1 | once | 15 | TRBD2 | CASSGRTSGSYEQYF | TGCGCCAGCAGCGGGAGGACTAGCGGTTCCTACGAGCAGTACTTC
TRBJ1-1 | TRBV5-1 | . | 14 | TRBD1 | CASSSGTGGTEAFF | TGCGCCAGCAGCTCTGGGACAGGCGGCACTGAAGCTTTCTTT
TRBJ1-1 | TRBV28 | . | 14 | . | CASTMTGGGTEAFF | TGTGCCAGCACCATGACAGGAGGTGGAACTGAAGCTTTCTTT
TRBJ2-3 | TRBV9 | . | 16 | TRBD2 | CASSGTSGDGTDTQYF | TGTGCCAGCAGCGGGACTAGCGGGGATGGCACAGATACGCAGTATTTT
TRBJ1-2 | TRBV5-4 | . | 15 | . | CASSLGQDHNYGYTF | TGTGCCAGCAGCTTGGGACAAGACCATAACTATGGCTACACCTTC
TRBJ1-3 | TRBV5-6 | . | 17 | . | CASSLGSSRFSGNTIYF | TGTGCCAGCAGCTTGGGTAGCAGCCGCTTCTCTGGAAACACCATATATTTT
TRBJ2-2 | TRBV24-1 | . | 19 | TRBD2 | CATSDLLTSGRSGTGELFF | TGTGCCACCAGTGATCTCTTGACTAGCGGGAGGTCGGGCACCGGGGAGCTGTTTTTT
TRBJ2-7 | TRBV28 | once | 15 | . | CASSILGGNSYEQYF | .
TRBJ1-6 | TRBV3-1/TRBV3-2 | . | 14 | . | CASSQGQGNSPLHF | TGTGCCAGCAGCCAAGGTCAGGGGAATTCACCCCTCCACTTT
TRBJ2-7 | TRBV27 | . | 14 | TRBD1 | CASSPWDRGYEQYF | TGTGCCAGCAGTCCTTGGGACAGGGGATACGAGCAGTACTTC
TRBJ2-7 | TRBV3-1/TRBV3-2 | . | 14 | . | CASSQDIGGYEQYF | TGTGCCAGCAGCCAAGACATCGGCGGGTACGAGCAGTACTTC
TRBJ1-2 | TRBV6-5 | . | 13 | . | CASSPTGNYGYTF | TGTGCCAGCAGCCCCACAGGGAACTATGGCTACACCTTC
TRBJ2-1 | TRBV6-2/TRBV6-3 | once | 18 | TRBD1 | CASSYSQQGAKIYNEQFF | TGTGCCAGCAGTTACTCGCAGCAGGGGGCGAAAATCTACAATGAGCAGTTCTTC
TRBJ1-1 | TRBV7-9 | . | 15 | . | CASSKSPPRVTEAFF | TGTGCCAGCAGTAAATCCCCACCCAGGGTAACTGAAGCTTTCTTT
TRBJ2-1 | TRBV24-1 | . | 13 | . | CATSDPINYEQFF | TGTGCCACCAGTGATCCGATTAACTATGAGCAGTTCTTC
TRBJ1-1 | TRBV7-9 | . | 15 | . | CASSLVTGWGSEAFF | TGTGCCAGCAGCTTAGTAACAGGGTGGGGTTCTGAAGCTTTCTTT